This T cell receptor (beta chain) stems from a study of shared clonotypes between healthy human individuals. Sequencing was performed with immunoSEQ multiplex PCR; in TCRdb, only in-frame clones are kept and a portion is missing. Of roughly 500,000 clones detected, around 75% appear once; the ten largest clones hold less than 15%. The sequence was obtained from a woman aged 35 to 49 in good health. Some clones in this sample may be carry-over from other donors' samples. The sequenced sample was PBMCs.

The CDR3 DNA sequence: TGTGCCAGCAGCCCCAAGGGCACAAGCACAGATACGCAGTATTTT. The encoded protein is CASSPKGTSTDTQYF. This chain connects TRBV5-8 to TRBJ2-3; D call uncertain. Germline V gives CDR1 SGHTS, CDR2 YDEGEE. V was shortened by 4 bases and J by 0 bases, with 12 bases between the two germline ends. The CDR3 is 15 amino acids.